This T cell receptor beta chain is from a study of blood T cell repertoires in COVID-19. Across the study: The samples span acute and convalescent COVID-19 from the United States, Italy and Spain. PBMCs, B-cell-depleted T cells, or T cells provided the cDNA or gDNA that made up the material.

In the original processing: Amplification of reference gene primers was used by the study to estimate nucleated cell counts. Some clones are missing from TCRdb's copy, which holds only in-frame ones; the method was immunoSEQ multiplex PCR. Clone size and V and J calls were adopted from that table, with D and trimming inferred from the DNA. The table has fewer than 200,000 clones, roughly 80% seen once. Losses at the gene ends were 6 bases for V and 5 bases for J; bases not matched to a gene: 4. Germline V CDR1 and CDR2: ENHRY, SYGVKD. The CDR3 sequence is 12 residues long. This receptor was taken from a man between 60 and 70 years old with acute or convalescent COVID-19. The material sequenced was peripheral blood. This chain uses TRBV10-3 with TRBJ2-7, with TRBD1 identical over 7 bases. CDR3 bases: TGTGCCATCAGCCAAGGACAGGACGAGCAGTACTTC. This sequence encodes CAISQGQDEQYF.